This T cell receptor (beta chain) was observed in a study of Ad26.COV2.S vaccination and SARS-CoV-2 variants. The protocol was immunoSEQ multiplex PCR, while the TCRdb copy is restricted to in-frame clones and leaves out a portion. This sample has roughly 350,000 clones, with around 88% found just once. Treatment meaning: roughly 18 received Ad26.COV2.S at low or high dose, single or two shots; 5 received placebo; per-sample allocation not given. On day 63 after the first injection, vaccine and placebo recipients gave samples. Per germline, CDR1 SQVTM and CDR2 ANQGSEA. The CDR3 is 18 amino acids. Trimming cost V 4 bases and J 6 bases; bases outside gene matches: 17.

The rearrangement uses TRBV29-1 and TRBJ2-1, with TRBD2 identical over 11 bases. The clonotype comes from a person between 18 and 65 years old who received the Ad26.COV2.S COVID-19 vaccine or a placebo. The sequences come from peripheral blood, collected in a trial of Ad26.COV2.S vaccine versus placebo. The CDR3 DNA reads as TGCAGCGTTGCGGGACAGGGAAGCACTAGCGGGAGTATCAATGAGCAGTTCTTC. Translation gives CSVAGQGSTSGSINEQFF.